This T cell receptor (beta chain) was found in a study of blood T cell repertoires in COVID-19. Using immunoSEQ multiplex PCR, the repertoire was profiled, and TCRdb retains in-frame clones only, with some absent. The table records roughly 55,000 clones, around 83% of them present only once. CDR1 and CDR2 (germline): KGHSH, LQKENI. The CDR3 covers 12 residues. Between the trimmed V and J ends, which lost 3 bases and 7 bases, there was a span of 10 bases. Source material: peripheral blood. The TCR originated in a woman aged 55-70 years with acute or convalescent COVID-19. The chain combines TRBV18 with TRBJ2-7; D possibly corresponds to TRBD2 (5 bases). CDR3 DNA sequence: TGTGCCAGCTCACCCCGGGAAGCGGAGCAGTACTTC. Its translation: CASSPREAEQYF. Combining the CDR3 with reference TRBV18 and TRBJ2-7 gives the whole variable domain NAGVMQNPRHLVRRRGQEARLRCSPMKGHSHVYWYRQLPEEGLKFMVYLQKENIIDESGMPKERFSAEFPKEGPSILRIQQVVRGDSAAYFCASSPREAEQYFGPGTRLTVT.